A selection of T cell receptor beta chains follows, all from one sample in a study of radiotherapy plus CTLA-4 blockade in lung cancer. Profiling relied on immunoSEQ multiplex PCR, and the TCRdb table lists in-frame clones only, not all of them. The sample holds about 120,000 clones, approximately 90% seen once. Sequencing used peripheral blood, obtained from a patient treated with radiotherapy plus ipilimumab. The receptors come from a human donor with non-small cell lung cancer that progressed on radiotherapy plus ipilimumab. The CDR3 runs from the conserved cysteine through the conserved F or W. A D gene is named only where the DNA matches it firmly. Expanded clones are given a class, and other clones once, few, many or no size at all.

V gene	D gene	clone size	J gene	CDR3 DNA	CDR3 protein
TRBV7-9	TRBD2	NA	TRBJ2-3	TGTGCCAGCAGCTCGACTAGCGGGAGAACAGATACGCAGTATTTT	CASSSTSGRTDTQYF
TRBV2	TRBD1	NA	TRBJ2-3	TGTGCCAGCAGTGAGACGGGACAGCTTAGCACAGATACGCAGTATTTT	CASSETGQLSTDTQYF
TRBV6-5	TRBD1	NA	TRBJ2-3	TGTGCCAGCAGTGGGGGGACAGGGCGCCGGTATTTT	CASSGGTGRRYF
TRBV6-1	TRBD1	NA	TRBJ2-1	TGTGCCAGCAGTGCCCGAATCGCCGGGACAGGGACCTACAATGAGCAGTTCTTC	CASSARIAGTGTYNEQFF
TRBV30	NA	NA	TRBJ2-5	TGTGCCTGGAAGACGGAAGAGACCCAGTACTTC	CAWKTEETQYF
TRBV5-4	NA	NA	TRBJ2-5	TGTGCCAGCAGCTTATTGGGGAGACAAGAGACCCAGTACTTC	CASSLLGRQETQYF
TRBV6-1	TRBD1	once	TRBJ2-3	TGTGCCAGCAGTCGGACAGGGGGAGATACGCAGTATTTT	CASSRTGGDTQYF
TRBV7-9	NA	NA	TRBJ1-5	TGTGCCAGCAGCTTAGGGAGAGGAGGAATCAATCAGCCCCAGCATTTT	CASSLGRGGINQPQHF
TRBV28	NA	NA	TRBJ2-3	TGTGCCAGCAGTTCACGAGGGACTACAGATACGCAGTATTTT	CASSSRGTTDTQYF
TRBV5-6	NA	NA	TRBJ1-5	TGTGCCAGCAGCGTAGTCGGCCAGCCCCAGCATTTT	CASSVVGQPQHF
TRBV6-5	TRBD1	NA	TRBJ2-2	TGTGCCAGCAGAAGACAGGGAAACACCGGGGAGCTGTTTTTT	CASRRQGNTGELFF
TRBV10-2	NA	NA	TRBJ2-7	TGCGCCAGCAGGTCACGGGGCCCCCACGAGCAGTACTTC	CASRSRGPHEQYF
TRBV7-3	NA	NA	TRBJ1-2	TGCGCCAGCAGCCCGACCTTAGGTACCCGCGGCTATGGCTACACCTTC	CASSPTLGTRGYGYTF
TRBV4-1	NA	NA	TRBJ2-7	TGCGCCAGCAGCCAAGTAACAGTTGATGGCTCCTACGAGCAGTACTTC	CASSQVTVDGSYEQYF
TRBV4-1	NA	once	TRBJ2-7	TGCGCCAGCAGCCAAGATCGGGGGTTGGACTACGAGCAGTACTTC	CASSQDRGLDYEQYF
TRBV27	NA	NA	TRBJ2-5	TGTGCCAGCAGTTTGACGCCTAGTTTGGAGACCCAGTACTTC	CASSLTPSLETQYF
TRBV16	NA	NA	TRBJ1-2	TGTGCCAGCAGCCCACACCTTTCCCGGGACCCAGGGGGCTACACCTTC	CASSPHLSRDPGGYTF
TRBV7-2	NA	NA	TRBJ2-5	TGTGCCAGCAGCCCAGGGTGGACTGGTAAAGAGACCCAGTACTTC	CASSPGWTGKETQYF
TRBV18	NA	NA	TRBJ1-1	TGTGCCAGCTCGCCCCTAAGCTCGGACACTGAAGCTTTCTTT	CASSPLSSDTEAFF
TRBV29-1	TRBD2	once	TRBJ2-7	TGCAGCGCCCTGACTAGCGGGTCCTACGAGCAGTACTTC	CSALTSGSYEQYF
TRBV6-5	NA	NA	TRBJ1-1	TGTGCCAGCAGTTTACCCGGGACCAGGGCTTTCTTT	CASSLPGTRAFF